This TCR beta chain was observed in a study of T-cell memory formation after mild COVID-19. Study in general: Clusters were largely donor specific. Study-wide results and limits: Whereas later expanders leaned CD4+, clones contracting day 15 to 85 showed a balanced CD4/CD8 makeup.

TCRdb independently ran MiXCR on the 5' RACE reads; one entry per CDR3 protein. The sample contains about 200,000 distinct CDR3 sequences, more than 8% of which appear only once. With regard to this clonotype: Its antigen is currently unknown.

Germline loops: CDR1 SGHVS, CDR2 FQNEAQ. This CDR3 is built from 15 residues. V was pared by 5 bases and J by 1 base, with 12 bases between. The source is a man in his late teens or twenties who had mild COVID-19 (a few samples of this study predate the infection). Cell type and time point are not known. This chain joins TRBV7-8 and TRBJ1-3, with D uncertain. The sample was PBMCs or a T cell subset sorted from them (not recorded which). The CDR3 sequence: CASSPNGVSGNTIYF. CDR3 DNA: TGTGCCAGCAGCCCCAATGGGGTATCTGGAAACACCATATATTTT.